These 20 T cell receptor beta chains were sequenced from one sample in a study of cytomegalovirus exposure and HLA in healthy donors. Libraries were prepared by immunoSEQ multiplex PCR; TCRdb keeps only in-frame clonotypes and omits some of them. The table records 65,000 to 75,000 clones, over 85% of them present only once. The sequencing input was PBMCs. The receptors come from a man in his late teens or twenties in good health and CMV-seropositive.

This chain joins TRBV27 and TRBJ2-5; 7 bases fit TRBD2. The CDR3 loop spans 16 amino acids. The germline V gene has CDR1 MNHEY and CDR2 SMNVEV (reference sequence). With 0 bases clipped from V and 0 bases from J, the junction kept 4 bases outside the gene matches. The CDR3 here is CASSLSIGRYQETQYF. The CDR3 DNA is TGTGCCAGCAGTTTATCTATCGGGAGGTACCAAGAGACCCAGTACTTC.

This chain joins TRBV6-6 and TRBJ2-7, with D maybe TRBD1 (5 bases). Trimming removed 6 bases from V and 5 bases from J, with 20 bases in between. The CDR3 totals 15 residues. Germline V lookup: CDR1 MNHNY, CDR2 SVGAGI (reference sequence). As DNA, the CDR3 is TGTGCCAGCAGCCCCCAGGGTCGGGCGTCCGACGAGCAGTACTTC. Its translation is CASSPQGRASDEQYF.

The V gene is TRBV6-5, the J gene TRBJ2-5, with D hard to call. The CDR3 loop spans 11 amino acids. V gave up 6 bases and J gave up 5 bases, with 7 bases separating them. Per the germline V gene, CDR1 is MNHEY and CDR2 is SVGAGI. DNA for the CDR3: TGTGCCAGCAGACTATGGGAGACCCAGTACTTC. Translated, it gives CASRLWETQYF.

J is TRBJ1-1 and V is TRBV4-1; D gene ambiguous. Trimming took 0 bases from V and 5 from J, leaving 7 bases between them. The CDR3 is made up of 13 amino acids. Germline CDR1 MGHRA, CDR2 YSYEKL. The CDR3 nucleotides are TGCGCCAGCAGCCAAGAGGCTGCAACTGAAGCTTTCTTT. Protein product: CASSQEAATEAFF.

The V and J genes are TRBV28 and TRBJ2-7, with D perhaps TRBD2 (6 bases). With 3 bases removed from V and 2 bases from J, the gap between germline ends came to 8 bases. Germline CDR1 MDHEN, CDR2 SYDVKM. The CDR3 is 13 amino acids. The chain's CDR3 is CASSFAGTYEQYF. The DNA of the CDR3 is TGTGCCAGCAGTTTTGCGGGAACCTACGAGCAGTACTTC.

The V gene is TRBV5-4, the J gene TRBJ2-5; the D gene is possibly TRBD1 (5 bases). Germline loops: CDR1 SGHNT, CDR2 YYREEE (reference sequence). The CDR3 totals 14 residues. The V gene lost 0 bases and the J gene lost 2 bases, with 8 bases spanning the gap. CDR3 loop: CASSLEKGQETQYF. CDR3 coding DNA: TGTGCCAGCAGCTTGGAGAAGGGGCAAGAGACCCAGTACTTC. The full variable domain, in which reference TRBV5-4 and TRBJ2-5 provide the parts outside the CDR3, is ETGVTQSPTHLIKTRGQQVTLRCSSQSGHNTVSWYQQALGQGPQFIFQYYREEENGRGNFPPRFSGLQFPNYSSELNVNALELDDSALYLCASSLEKGQETQYFGPGTRLLVL.

The rearrangement links TRBV28 to TRBJ2-3, with D possibly TRBD1 on 5 matching bases. Trimming cost V 5 bases and J 5 bases, with 11 bases left between them. CDR1 and CDR2 (germline): MDHEN, SYDVKM. The CDR3 sequence is 13 residues long. The CDR3 nucleotides read TGTGCCAGCAGTCGACAGTACCTAGATACGCAGTATTTT. Translation gives CASSRQYLDTQYF.

This chain connects TRBV4-1 to TRBJ2-7; TRBD2 aligns across 10 bases. Germline V gene sequence: CDR1 MGHRA, CDR2 YSYEKL. V was pared by 4 bases and J by 2 bases, with 8 bases of the junction left unmatched. CDR3 length: 16 amino acids. The DNA of the CDR3 is TGCGCCAGCAGCCCCGATCCCAGCGGGAGGGCCTACGAGCAGTACTTC. Protein product: CASSPDPSGRAYEQYF.

By its share, this clone is large. The chain combines TRBV7-9 with TRBJ1-2, with D hard to call. V gave up 4 bases and J gave up 7 bases, with 10 bases separating them. Germline CDR1 reads SEHNR; CDR2 reads FQNEAQ (reference sequence). CDR3 length: 12 amino acids. The CDR3 spells CASSSDISGYTF. CDR3 sequence (DNA): TGTGCCAGCAGCTCTGACATAAGTGGCTACACCTTC.

The V call is TRBV2, the J call TRBJ1-5; TRBD1 agrees at 8 bases. Germline V gives CDR1 SNHLY, CDR2 FYNNEI. V dropped 5 bases and J dropped 6; count of bases not matched to a gene: 6. This CDR3 is built from 14 residues. CDR3 region: CASSQGAGGQPQHF. The CDR3 DNA is TGTGCCAGCAGTCAGGGGGCAGGGGGTCAGCCCCAGCATTTT.

The chain couples TRBV19 to TRBJ1-2; tentatively, D is TRBD1 (5 bases). The CDR3 contains 10 residues. CDR1 is LNHDA and CDR2 is SQIVND in the germline V gene (reference sequence). V lost 5 bases and J lost 12, with 10 bases in between. CDR3 region: CASSGGLHTF. In DNA form, the CDR3 reads TGTGCCAGTAGTGGGGGACTTCACACCTTC. The full variable domain, its missing parts supplied by reference TRBV19 and TRBJ1-2, is DGGITQSPKYLFRKEGQNVTLSCEQNLNHDAMYWYRQDPGQGLRLIYYSQIVNDFQKGDIAEGYSVSREKKESFPLTVTSAQKNPTAFYLCASSGGLHTFGSGTRLTVV.

The sample holds one count of this clone. This chain joins TRBV6-6 and TRBJ1-2, with 11 bases identical to TRBD1. This CDR3 contains 16 residues. The germline V gene has CDR1 MNHNY and CDR2 SVGAGI (reference sequence). The trim removed 5 bases at V and 3 bases at J, leaving 8 bases unmatched. The CDR3 nucleotides are TGTGCCAGCAGTCCCGGGACAGGGGGTAACGACTATGGCTACACCTTC. This encodes CASSPGTGGNDYGYTF.

The genes are TRBV4-1 and TRBJ2-5; tentatively, D is TRBD2 (5 bases). The V and J ends lost 0 bases and 1 base respectively, with 15 bases between them. The CDR3 is 17 amino acids. Germline CDR1 is MGHRA and CDR2 is YSYEKL. CDR3 protein: CASSQDRGRTLQETQYF. CDR3 DNA sequence: TGCGCCAGCAGCCAAGATCGCGGGCGGACCCTCCAAGAGACCCAGTACTTC.

This chain links TRBV29-1 with TRBJ2-1; 10 bases fit TRBD2. The V segment lost 5 bases and the J segment 9 bases; nucleotides outside the gene matches: 10. The germline CDR1 and CDR2 sequences are SQVTM and ANQGSEA. The CDR3 extends over 14 amino acids. The CDR3 protein is CSVLVAGGRTEQFF. The CDR3 region has the DNA TGCAGCGTTTTGGTAGCGGGAGGCCGGACTGAGCAGTTCTTC.

The CDR3 DNA sequence: TGTGCCATCAGTGGCACCGGGACTGAAGCTTTCTTT. Residues: CAISGTGTEAFF. This rearrangement joins TRBV10-3 to TRBJ1-1, with no clear D. From germline, CDR1 is ENHRY and CDR2 SYGVKD. This CDR3 spans 12 amino acids. Trimming left V 4 bases short and J 5 bases short, with 8 bases between.

The genes are TRBV5-4 and TRBJ2-7; TRBD1 is a possible D gene (5 bases). The length of the CDR3 is 13 residues. The V end lost 2 bases, the J end lost 3 bases, and 9 bases lay between the germline ends. Germline assignment: CDR1 SGHNT and CDR2 YYREEE (reference sequence). This CDR3 is CASSLDQGYEQYF. The DNA of the CDR3 is TGTGCCAGCAGCTTAGATCAGGGCTACGAGCAGTACTTC.

The V and J genes are TRBV28 and TRBJ1-4; TRBD1 matches at 7 bases. Germline CDR1 reads MDHEN; CDR2 reads SYDVKM. V was pared by 3 bases and J by 7 bases, with 8 bases of the junction left unmatched. The CDR3 is 15 residues long. CDR3 DNA: TGTGCCAGCAGTTTGTTGCCAGGGGGAGGTGAAAAACTGTTTTTT. It specifies CASSLLPGGGEKLFF. Supplemented by reference TRBV28 and TRBJ1-4, the full variable domain reads DVKVTQSSRYLVKRTGEKVFLECVQDMDHENMFWYRQDPGLGLRLIYFSYDVKMKEKGDIPEGYSVSREKKERFSLILESASTNQTSMYLCASSLLPGGGEKLFFGSGTQLSVL.

The V call is TRBV6-5, the J call TRBJ2-5, with a possible D match to TRBD1 (6 bases). V lost 7 bases and J lost 5, with 11 bases in between. Germline CDR1 reads MNHEY; CDR2 reads SVGAGI. The CDR3 totals 12 residues. CDR3 residues: CASTTGHETQYF. The CDR3, as DNA: TGTGCCAGCACGACAGGCCACGAGACCCAGTACTTC.

The chain recombines TRBV27 with TRBJ2-5; D is possibly TRBD2 (6 bases). CDR3 length: 15 amino acids. V lost 2 bases to trimming and J lost 7 bases, with 17 bases between them. Germline V lookup: CDR1 MNHEY, CDR2 SMNVEV (reference sequence). This chain's CDR3 is CASSLVAADGGTQYF. CDR3 DNA: TGTGCCAGCAGTTTAGTAGCGGCCGACGGGGGGACCCAGTACTTC.

The chain couples TRBV18 to TRBJ1-5, with 12 bases fitting TRBD1. The CDR3 contains 19 residues. V shed 2 bases and J 6 bases; nucleotides not matched to a gene: 14. Germline CDR1 and CDR2: KGHSH and LQKENI. The CDR3 spells CASSPYSPGQGAASQPQHF. The CDR3 DNA sequence: TGTGCCAGCTCACCATATTCACCGGGACAGGGGGCGGCGTCTCAGCCCCAGCATTTT.